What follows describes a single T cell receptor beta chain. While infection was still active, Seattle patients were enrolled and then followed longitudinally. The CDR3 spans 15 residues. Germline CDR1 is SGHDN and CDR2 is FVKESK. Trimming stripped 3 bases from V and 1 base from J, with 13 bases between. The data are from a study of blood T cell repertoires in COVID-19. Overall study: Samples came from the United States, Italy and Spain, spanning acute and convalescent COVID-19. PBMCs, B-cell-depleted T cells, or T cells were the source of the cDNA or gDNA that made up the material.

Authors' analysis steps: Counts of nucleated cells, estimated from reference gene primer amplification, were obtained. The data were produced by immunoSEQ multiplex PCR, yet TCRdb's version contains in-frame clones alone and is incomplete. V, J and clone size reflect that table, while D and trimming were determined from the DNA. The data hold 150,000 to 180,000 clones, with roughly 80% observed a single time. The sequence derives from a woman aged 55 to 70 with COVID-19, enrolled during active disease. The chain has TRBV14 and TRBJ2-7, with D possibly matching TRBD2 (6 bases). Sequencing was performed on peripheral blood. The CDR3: CASSHAAGLSYEQYF. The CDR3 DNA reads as TGTGCCAGCAGCCACGCAGCGGGCCTTTCCTACGAGCAGTACTTC.